The text below deals with one T cell receptor (beta chain). The antigen is undetermined. CDR1 is MGHRA, CDR2 YSYEKL, per germline. V was pared by 0 bases and J by 1 base, with 11 bases between. The CDR3 covers 16 residues. Time point meaning: week 23, last vaccination. Alongside topical imiquimod, each dose of vaccine comprised 300 ug of mutant IDH1 20-mer peptide. The donors' diagnosis was new WHO grade 3 or 4 astrocytoma that was IDH1-mutant and ATRX-lost. This record belongs to a study of a mutant IDH1 vaccine in newly diagnosed glioma. In the study overall: Patients, over weeks 1, 3, 5, 7, 11, 15, 19 and 23, received a total of eight vaccinations. Beforehand, treatment had been radiotherapy, temozolomide, or both; the majority received both. Broader study findings: No link was apparently found between pseudoprogression and changes in top peripheral T cell clonotypes.

Some clones are missing from TCRdb's copy, which holds only in-frame ones; the method was immunoSEQ multiplex PCR. The table has 65,000 or so clones, 85% seen once; the top ten hold approximately 4%. J is TRBJ2-3 and V is TRBV4-1; tentatively, D is TRBD2 (6 bases). Sequenced material: PBMCs, taken from a glioma patient whose treatment included an IDH1 peptide vaccine. This clonotype was sampled from a man between 25 and 39 years old with glioma. Here the CDR3 reads CASSQDGTPGTDTQYF. The CDR3 bases are TGCGCCAGCAGCCAAGACGGGACTCCAGGCACAGATACGCAGTATTTT.